This T cell receptor beta chain comes out of a study of T cells after yellow fever vaccination. Many counts were recorded for this clonotype. Its antigen is unknown. Study conclusions and caveats: The CD4 and CD8 compartments had a small share of their clonotypes in common. In FACS-sorted repertoires, abundant clonotypes from the bulk population could appear as contaminants.

Trimming left V 6 bases short and J 2 bases short, with 10 bases between. The germline CDR1 and CDR2 sequences are MRHNA and SNTAGT. The CDR3 length is 14 residues. Template switching with 5'RACE generated the TCR cDNA and added a universal primer site and UMIs. Via MiXCR, TCRdb re-called the 5' RACE reads, giving one row per CDR3 protein. The sample holds some 320,000 distinct CDR3 sequences, around 11% seen once. This chain connects TRBV6-4 to TRBJ2-2; D ambiguous. The sequenced sample was CD4+ T cells sorted from PBMCs, obtained 45 days after the yellow fever booster vaccination. This receptor was taken from a young man who received the YFV17D yellow fever vaccine. Written as DNA, the CDR3 is TGTGCCAGCAGAAGGACGGCAAACACCGGGGAGCTGTTTTTT. As protein: CASRRTANTGELFF.